The clone carrying this T cell receptor (beta chain) has ten or more counts. Antigen unknown. It was genomic DNA that served as the template for profiling TCR beta VDJ and CDR3. TCRdb independently ran MiXCR on the reads; one entry per CDR3 protein. The table lists roughly 500,000 distinct CDR3 sequences, roughly 34% of them singletons. Sequenced patients had shown CD8+CD57+ cell expansion by flow cytometry. The sample comes from a study of CD8+CD57+ T cells in acquired aplastic anemia. As for the study in general: CD4+ and CD8+ cells, once sorted, gave DNA averaging roughly 3 ug.

Study conclusions and caveats: Patients and controls had in common approximately 28 CD8+ CDR3 sequences.

What was sequenced was sorted CD4+, CD8+, or CD8+CD57+ T cells (not recorded which) from PBMCs. This clonotype was sampled from a human donor with aplastic anemia.

The CDR3 coding sequence is TGTGCCAGCAGCTTGGGGAACCGGGACACTACATACGAGCAGTACTTC. It specifies CASSLGNRDTTYEQYF. This chain connects TRBV7-8 to TRBJ2-7, with D maybe TRBD1 (6 bases). The CDR3 length is 16 residues. Germline V lookup: CDR1 SGHVS, CDR2 FQNEAQ. Trimming took 3 bases from V and 4 from J, leaving 19 bases between them.